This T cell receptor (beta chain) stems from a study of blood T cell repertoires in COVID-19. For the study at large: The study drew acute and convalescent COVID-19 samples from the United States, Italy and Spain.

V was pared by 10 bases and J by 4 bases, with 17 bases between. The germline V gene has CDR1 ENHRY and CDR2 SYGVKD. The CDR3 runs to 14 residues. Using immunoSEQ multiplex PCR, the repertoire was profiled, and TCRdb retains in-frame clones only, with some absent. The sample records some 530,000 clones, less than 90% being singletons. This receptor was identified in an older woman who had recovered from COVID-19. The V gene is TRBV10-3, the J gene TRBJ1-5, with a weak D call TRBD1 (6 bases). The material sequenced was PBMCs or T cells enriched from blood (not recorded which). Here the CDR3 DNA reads TGTGCCACCCACGGGACACCTCAGAATCAGCCCCAGCATTTT. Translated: CATHGTPQNQPQHF.